These T cell receptor beta chains were read from a single sample in a study of blood T cell repertoires in COVID-19. Method: immunoSEQ multiplex PCR; TCRdb's copy keeps in-frame clones and lacks some. Of about 190,000 clones in the sample, around nine tenths were seen once. The sequenced sample was peripheral blood. Receptor source: a woman in her 70s with COVID-19, enrolled during active disease. The CDR3 runs from the conserved cysteine through the conserved F or W. The D gene is left open where the match is weak. Clone size is stated in some rows and not others, as once, few, many or a class when expanded.

J	V	D	size	DNA	CDR3
TRBJ2-3	TRBV6-2/TRBV6-3	-	-	TGTGCCAGCAGTTACCGACTGGGAGATACGCAGTATTTT	CASSYRLGDTQYF
TRBJ2-7	TRBV7-2	TRBD2	-	TGTGCCAGCAGCAGAGGACTAGCGGGATCGGCTGACGAGCAGTACTTC	CASSRGLAGSADEQYF
TRBJ1-2	TRBV5-1	-	-	TGCGCCAGCAGCTCGACTTGGGTTACAGGCTATGGCTACACCTTC	CASSSTWVTGYGYTF
TRBJ1-4	TRBV9	TRBD1	-	TGTGCCAGCAGCCCCCGTTCCGGGACAGAGACTGAAAAACTGTTTTTT	CASSPRSGTETEKLFF
TRBJ2-5	TRBV7-9	TRBD2	-	TGTGCCAGCAGCTCCGGACTAGCGGGAGAGTGGGTACAAGAGACCCAGTACTTC	CASSSGLAGEWVQETQYF
TRBJ2-2	TRBV5-4	-	few	TGTGCCAGCAGCTTGCAACAGAACACCGGGGAGCTGTTTTTT	CASSLQQNTGELFF
TRBJ2-4	TRBV6-2/TRBV6-3	TRBD2	-	TGTGCCAGCAGCCGACTAACTAGCGGGAGGGACAAAAACATTCAGTACTTC	CASSRLTSGRDKNIQYF
TRBJ1-3	TRBV7-8	-	-	TGTGCCAGCAGCTTATTGGAGATCTCTGGAAACACCATATATTTT	CASSLLEISGNTIYF
TRBJ2-5	TRBV3-1/TRBV3-2	TRBD2	-	TGTGCCAGCAGCCGTCGGACTAGCGGGAGTGTGGAGACCCAGTACTTC	CASSRRTSGSVETQYF
TRBJ2-6	TRBV5-1	-	-	TGCGCCAGCAGTACGACACTCGCCTTCGCAAACTCTGGGGCCAACGTCCTGACTTTC	CASSTTLAFANSGANVLTF
TRBJ2-3	TRBV10-3	TRBD2	-	TGTGCCATCAGTGTGGGGACTAGCGGGAGCGTCACTAGCACAGATACGCAGTATTTT	CAISVGTSGSVTSTDTQYF
TRBJ2-2	TRBV30	-	once	TGTGCCTGGGAGGCCGGGGCCGGGGAGCTGTTTTTT	CAWEAGAGELFF
TRBJ2-7	TRBV10-3	-	-	TGTGCCATCTGTGGGATGGGGGGGGGCGGGCCACGGGGGGCCTACGAGCAGTACTTC	CAICGMGGGGPRGAYEQYF
TRBJ2-7	TRBV3-1/TRBV3-2	TRBD2	-	TGTGCCAGCAGCCAAGCTAGGACTAGTCTCCACGAGCAGTACTTC	CASSQARTSLHEQYF
TRBJ2-1	TRBV6-5	-	-	TGTGCCAGCAGTTTACCGCGGGACGGCGGTGAGCAGTTCTTC	CASSLPRDGGEQFF
TRBJ2-7	TRBV3-1/TRBV3-2	-	-	TGTGCCAGCAGCCAAGTGGTACTCTCCTACGAGCAGTACTTC	CASSQVVLSYEQYF
TRBJ1-3	TRBV14	TRBD1	once	TGTGCCAGCAGCTCGCGTCGGACAGGGGGCTTGGGAAACACCATATATTTT	CASSSRRTGGLGNTIYF
TRBJ1-4	TRBV2	TRBD1	-	TGTGCCAGCAGTGAGGGACAGACTAATGAAAAACTGTTTTTT	CASSEGQTNEKLFF
TRBJ1-6	TRBV7-9	-	-	TGTGCCAGCAGCCTTCCTCGACAGGCCCGATCTAATTCACCCCTCCACTTT	CASSLPRQARSNSPLHF
TRBJ2-1	TRBV28	TRBD2	-	TGTGCCAGCAGAACGGGAGGGCTCGCATACAATGAGCAGTTCTTC	CASRTGGLAYNEQFF
TRBJ2-7	TRBV5-6	-	once	TGTGCCAGCAGCTTGGTAGGGAGCTACGAGCAGTACTTC	CASSLVGSYEQYF
TRBJ1-4	TRBV6-1	-	once	TGTGCCAGCAGTGAAATCAAAGCGGGAGGGGAAAAACTGTTTTTT	CASSEIKAGGEKLFF
TRBJ1-1	TRBV27	TRBD1	-	TGTGCCAGCAGAAAGGGACAGGGGGCTATCTTCGGCACTGAAGCTTTCTTT	CASRKGQGAIFGTEAFF
TRBJ2-1	TRBV5-1	TRBD2	-	TGCGCCAGCAGCGTAGCGGGAGGGGTCTCCTACAATGAGCAGTTCTTC	CASSVAGGVSYNEQFF
TRBJ1-1	TRBV7-2	-	-	TGTGCCAGCAGCCTAAGACAGGCGGGGAACACTGAAGCTTTCTTT	CASSLRQAGNTEAFF
TRBJ2-7	TRBV11-3	-	-	TGTGCCAGCAGCTTAGATCTACCTAACGAGCAGTACTTC	CASSLDLPNEQYF
TRBJ1-2	TRBV6-2/TRBV6-3	TRBD1	-	TGTGCCAGCAGTGCTATGGGACAGGTTAATGGCTACACCTTC	CASSAMGQVNGYTF
TRBJ1-2	TRBV23-1	-	-	TGCGCCAGCAGTCGAAGACAGTATGGCTACACCTTC	CASSRRQYGYTF
TRBJ2-1	TRBV28	TRBD2	-	TGTGCCAGCAGCGGGACTAGCGGGAGTCCCTACAATGAGCAGTTCTTC	CASSGTSGSPYNEQFF
TRBJ2-3	TRBV27	TRBD1	-	TGTGCCAGCAGCTATTTTGGATGGGACAGGGGAGCTAGCGGCTCAGATACGCAGTATTTT	CASSYFGWDRGASGSDTQYF
TRBJ1-1	TRBV7-3	TRBD1	-	TGTGCCAGCAGCTTAGGACAGGGGATAATCATGAACACTGAAGCTTTCTTT	CASSLGQGIIMNTEAFF
TRBJ2-3	TRBV19	TRBD2	-	TGTGCCAGTAGGACTAGCGGGAGGGCCGGAGATACGCAGTATTTT	CASRTSGRAGDTQYF
TRBJ1-2	TRBV28	-	-	TGTGCCAGCAGTTTGCAGGCGTACTATGGCTACACCTTC	CASSLQAYYGYTF
TRBJ1-1	TRBV25-1	-	-	TGTGCCACCGTCCCGCGGGCTTTCTTT	CATVPRAFF
TRBJ1-1	TRBV7-3	-	-	TGTGCCAGCAGCTTAATGGCGAACACTGAAGCTTTCTTT	CASSLMANTEAFF
TRBJ2-3	TRBV4-1	-	once	TGCGCCAGCAGCCAACCCGCGGGGAGGAGCACAGATACGCAGTATTTT	CASSQPAGRSTDTQYF
TRBJ1-2	TRBV11-2	-	-	TGTGCCAGCAGCCCGAGGGGGGGAAACTATGGCTACACCTTC	CASSPRGGNYGYTF
TRBJ1-1	TRBV25-1	-	-	TGTGCCAGCATAGAACAGGAGAACACTGAAGCTTTCTTT	CASIEQENTEAFF
TRBJ2-7	TRBV28	-	-	TGTGCCAGCAGTTTGGCAGGGCATTTCCTATCCTACGAGCAGTACTTC	CASSLAGHFLSYEQYF
TRBJ1-1	TRBV4-2	TRBD1	-	TGTGCCAGCAGCCAAGCTGGACAGGGGAACACTGAAGCTTTCTTT	CASSQAGQGNTEAFF
TRBJ2-3	TRBV5-1	TRBD2	once	TGCGCCAGCAGCTCCCGACTAGCGGGAGGCACAGATACGCAGTATTTT	CASSSRLAGGTDTQYF
TRBJ2-7	TRBV9	-	-	TGTGCCAGCAGCGTAGCTCCGAGTAGCAAGTACGAGCAGTACTTC	CASSVAPSSKYEQYF
TRBJ2-7	TRBV21-1	-	-	TGTGCCAGCATCAAACCTATAAAGACAGACACATCCTACGAGCAGTACTTC	CASIKPIKTDTSYEQYF
TRBJ2-2	TRBV7-8	TRBD2	once	TGTGCCAGCAGCTTAGGGGTAGCGGGAGGGCCGGGCACCGGGGAGCTGTTTTTT	CASSLGVAGGPGTGELFF
TRBJ2-1	TRBV21-1	-	-	TGTGCCAGCAGCCGAGGGGAGGACACGTCAAACAATGAGCAGTTCTTC	CASSRGEDTSNNEQFF